The 8 T cell receptor beta chains listed next were all sequenced from one sample in a study of cytomegalovirus exposure and HLA in healthy donors. The protocol was immunoSEQ multiplex PCR, while the TCRdb copy is restricted to in-frame clones and leaves out a portion. Here the sample spans around 400,000 clones, 75% to 90% being singletons. The specimen was PBMCs. These receptors were collected from a woman between 18 and 29 years old in good health and CMV-seronegative.

CDR3 in DNA: TGCAGCGTCGTTCCGGGACTAGCGGGAGCGGGGTCCTACAATGAGCAGTTCTTC. This encodes CSVVPGLAGAGSYNEQFF. The chain employs TRBV29-1 and TRBJ2-1, with 14 positions matching TRBD2. Germline values: CDR1 SQVTM, CDR2 ANQGSEA. The CDR3 runs 18 residues. V gave up 6 bases and J gave up 1 base; unmatched junction bases: 11.

The V gene is TRBV30, the J gene TRBJ1-2; 9 bases match TRBD1. Germline CDR1 and CDR2: GTSNPN and SVGIG (reference sequence). V was pared by 8 bases and J by 4 bases, with 5 bases of the junction left unmatched. The CDR3 loop spans 12 amino acids. CDR3 DNA sequence: TGTGCCCTACGACAGGGGGGCTATGGCTACACCTTC. Amino acids: CALRQGGYGYTF.

The CDR3 loop reads CASSLGQGNSGNTIYF. CDR3 nucleotide sequence: TGTGCCAGCAGCTTGGGGCAGGGGAACTCTGGAAACACCATATATTTT. This chain connects TRBV5-5 to TRBJ1-3, with a weak D call TRBD1 (6 bases). The V gene lost 0 bases and the J gene lost 0 bases, with 10 bases spanning the gap. The CDR3 has 16 residues. Germline CDR1 is SGHKS and CDR2 is YYEKEE (reference sequence).

The gene calls are TRBV5-8 and TRBJ2-3; TRBD2 is a possible D gene (5 bases). CDR1 is SGHTS, CDR2 YDEGEE, per germline. V was trimmed by 7 bases and J by 6 bases, leaving 21 bases between them. The CDR3 totals 15 residues. For the CDR3, the DNA is TGTGCCAGCCCGGCCGGGAAGGGAGCCACCGATACGCAGTATTTT. It encodes CASPAGKGATDTQYF.

V is TRBV30 and J is TRBJ2-5, with D possibly TRBD1 on 6 matching bases. Germline V gene lookup returns CDR1 GTSNPN and CDR2 SVGIG (reference sequence). CDR3 length: 10 amino acids. Trimming took off 6 bases at V and 5 bases at J, with 7 bases between the two ends. CDR3 residues: CACQGETQYF. The CDR3 DNA sequence: TGTGCCTGTCAGGGGGAGACCCAGTACTTC.

Note on this clone: This same CDR3 is encoded by further DNA sequences in the sample. V and J are TRBV9 and TRBJ2-7, with D possibly being TRBD1 (6 bases). The CDR3 is made up of 14 amino acids. From germline, CDR1 is SGDLS and CDR2 YYNGEE. The germline V and J ends were trimmed by 2 bases and 1 base, with 10 bases remaining between them. The CDR3 sequence is CASSVGASSYEQYF. DNA for the CDR3: TGTGCCAGCAGCGTGGGGGCCAGTTCCTACGAGCAGTACTTC.

This chain connects TRBV19 to TRBJ1-5; 9 bases line up with TRBD1. CDR3 length equals 13 residues. CDR1 LNHDA and CDR2 SQIVND come from the germline V gene (reference sequence). Trimming removed 8 bases from V and 4 bases from J; junction bases left unmatched: 3. This CDR3 reads CASGQGRNQPQHF. The CDR3 DNA sequence: TGTGCCAGTGGACAGGGGCGAAATCAGCCCCAGCATTTT. The full variable domain, completed using reference TRBV19 and TRBJ1-5, is DGGITQSPKYLFRKEGQNVTLSCEQNLNHDAMYWYRQDPGQGLRLIYYSQIVNDFQKGDIAEGYSVSREKKESFPLTVTSAQKNPTAFYLCASGQGRNQPQHFGDGTRLSIL.

The V call is TRBV5-4, the J call TRBJ1-2, with 8 bases matching TRBD1. The CDR3 length is 16 residues. Germline CDR1 SGHNT, CDR2 YYREEE (reference sequence). V shed 1 base, J shed 4 bases, and the junction held 9 bases outside the gene matches. The CDR3 is CASSLSRAGGFYGYTF. Written as DNA, the CDR3 is TGTGCCAGCAGCTTGTCGCGGGCAGGGGGCTTCTATGGCTACACCTTC.